This T cell receptor (beta chain) derives from a study of Tregs in tolerant kidney transplant recipients. A single count supports this clone. Its antigen is still unknown. Study results and limitations: The small number of patients limits these findings pending further validation. Donor-specific Treg expansion exceeded global Treg expansion in tolerant patients, suggesting antigen drive.

Using immunoSEQ multiplex PCR, the repertoire was profiled, and TCRdb retains in-frame clones only, with some absent. The sample consists of fewer than 80,000 clones, about 88% of them appearing once. The V gene end was trimmed by 0 bases and the J gene end by 5 bases; junction bases not matched to a gene: 5. The CDR3 runs 15 residues. Germline assignment: CDR1 SGHRS and CDR2 YFSETQ. This specimen consisted of CD4+ T cells from blood, obtained before the transplant. This receptor was identified in a human donor who received a combined kidney and bone marrow transplant. The chain recombines TRBV5-1 with TRBJ2-3; 8 nucleotides line up with TRBD1. The CDR3 DNA follows: TGCGCCAGCAGCTTGGGGACAGGGCTGGGAGATACGCAGTATTTT. Translated, it gives CASSLGTGLGDTQYF.